This TCR beta chain appears in the sequencing data of a study of blood T cell repertoires in COVID-19. Study overall: T cells, B-cell-depleted T cells, or PBMCs provided the cDNA or gDNA that served as material.

Produced via immunoSEQ multiplex PCR; TCRdb's table is partial and in-frame only. This sample carries 100,000 to 150,000 clones, 85% to 90% of them seen once, and the ten largest clones take over 25%. Germline V CDR1 and CDR2: MNHEY, SVGAGI. CDR3 length: 15 residues. The V segment lost 4 bases and the J segment 4 bases; nucleotides outside the gene matches: 5. This chain links TRBV6-5 with TRBJ1-3; 9 bases agree with TRBD1. The sequencing sample was made of peripheral blood. The sequence was obtained from a woman older than 75 with acute or convalescent COVID-19. The CDR3 region has the DNA TGTGCCAGCAGTTCTACCGGGACAGGGGGAAACACCATATATTTT. Protein: CASSSTGTGGNTIYF.